This entry is about one T cell receptor (beta chain). Its antigen is not identified. A much larger clone sits a single nucleotide away, making a read error possible. A modified ARM-PCR protocol with three rounds of nested PCR amplified TCRbeta. MiXCR, applied by TCRdb to the multiplex PCR reads, yields one record per CDR3 protein. This sample has some 93,000 distinct CDR3 sequences, with 67% found just once. This specimen belongs to a study of tumor and adjacent non-tumor tissue in lung cancer. The wider study: Patients were aged roughly 31 to 76, nine to eleven men and a handful of women, stage I to III.

General study results and limits: Top 100 clones took a larger repertoire share in normal lung. Higher tumor TCR diversity was associated with shorter survival.

This sample's RNA came from whole unsorted tissue. Newly diagnosed lung cancer patients had thoracic surgery in China, August–late 2014, without prior chemotherapy. The CDR3 runs 17 residues. Trimming left V 0 bases short and J 5 bases short, with 15 bases between. Germline V CDR1 and CDR2: SGHRS, YFSETQ. This receptor was obtained from a man in his fifties or sixties with non-small cell lung cancer. The chain couples TRBV5-1 to TRBJ1-6; unclear D gene. The specimen sequenced was lung tumor tissue. The CDR3 loop is CASSLEQPDNHNSPLHF. The CDR3 coding sequence is TGCGCCAGCAGCTTGGAGCAACCCGACAACCATAATTCACCCCTCCACTTT.